This T cell receptor (beta chain) was obtained from a study of blood T cell repertoires in COVID-19. As for the study in general: In each case, the material was cDNA or gDNA derived from T cells, B-cell-depleted T cells, or PBMCs.

V was clipped by 5 bases and J by 5 bases; unmatched bases: 16. This CDR3 region has 17 residues. In germline, CDR1 is SGHVS, CDR2 FNYEAQ. In the original workflow: Estimated nucleated cell counts came from reference gene primer amplification. The assay was immunoSEQ multiplex PCR, and TCRdb's table has in-frame clones only and misses some. The V and J calls and clone size are taken from that table; D and trimming were inferred from the DNA. The sample lists over 150,000 clones; 88% were seen once. The sample taken for sequencing was peripheral blood. This TCR was sampled from a man aged 50 or older who had recovered from COVID-19. The chain links TRBV7-6 to TRBJ2-3; 7 positions agree with TRBD2. CDR3 nucleotides: TGTGCCAGCAGCCAATTGGTAGTCGGGAGGAGGATAGATACGCAGTATTTT. Amino acid sequence: CASSQLVVGRRIDTQYF.